The 22 T cell receptor beta chains listed next were all sequenced from one sample in a study of T cells in Graves' hyperthyroidism and ophthalmopathy. Using RNA transcripts as the source, TCR beta CDR3 regions were amplified. First-round RT-PCR of the TCR CDR3 relied on the HTBI primer set. TCRdb used MiXCR to reprocess the multiplex PCR reads, holding one entry per CDR3 protein. This repertoire shows hundreds of thousands of distinct CDR3 sequences, 20% found once; its top ten account for approximately 50%. Sequencing was done on a sample of blood. The receptor source for this set is a man aged 35 to 55 with Graves' ophthalmopathy.

The table lists this clonotype with many counts. The genes are TRBV11-2 and TRBJ2-3; D gene unclear. Trimming removed 3 bases from V and 5 bases from J, with 9 bases in between. CDR1 is SGHAT, CDR2 FQNNGV, per germline. The CDR3 extends over 13 amino acids. The CDR3 is CASSFAVGDTQYF. As DNA, the CDR3 is TGTGCCAGCAGCTTTGCCGTGGGAGATACGCAGTATTTT.

This clonotype was seen a single time. The rearrangement links TRBV20-1 to TRBJ1-6; D might be TRBD1 (5 bases). Trimming took 5 bases from V and 6 from J, leaving 8 bases between them. Germline CDR1 is DFQATT and CDR2 is SNEGSKA (reference sequence). The CDR3 has 12 amino acids. For the CDR3, the DNA is TGCAGTGCTGCGGGGGTTAATTCACCCCTCCACTTT. It specifies CSAAGVNSPLHF.

This clonotype has more than one count but fewer than ten. This rearrangement joins TRBV12-3 or TRBV12-4 to TRBJ1-5; TRBD1 agrees at 7 bases. This CDR3 has 16 residues. Trimming took 1 base from V and 0 from J; bases not matched to a gene: 3. The CDR3 DNA is TGTGCCAGCAGTTTAGACAGGGGAATTAGCAATCAGCCCCAGCATTTT. This sequence encodes CASSLDRGISNQPQHF.

This chain connects TRBV3-1 to TRBJ2-1; 13 positions match TRBD2. J lost 10 bases, V lost 4 bases, and 10 bases had no gene match. Germline lookup yields CDR1 LGHDT and CDR2 YNNKEL (reference sequence). There are 16 residues in the CDR3. The CDR3 reads CASSLAPGLAGREQFF. The CDR3 DNA reads as TGTGCCAGCAGCCTCGCGCCGGGACTAGCGGGGAGAGAGCAGTTCTTC.

This clonotype was seen just once. The chain couples TRBV7-8 to TRBJ2-7; D gene uncertain. V lost 6 bases and J lost 4, with 10 bases in between. Germline V lookup: CDR1 SGHVS, CDR2 FQNEAQ. This CDR3 is 12 amino acids long. CDR3 coding DNA: TGTGCCAGCAGTCCACGAAAATACGAGCAGTACTTC. Protein sequence: CASSPRKYEQYF.

This clonotype was seen only once. This rearrangement joins TRBV12-3 or TRBV12-4 to TRBJ1-2; D is unresolved. Trimming removed 11 bases from V and 0 bases from J, with 13 bases in between. The CDR3 spans 13 residues. Here the CDR3 DNA reads TGTGCCCGCCAACAAGGAGCTAACTATGGCTACACCTTC. It is translated as CARQQGANYGYTF.

The rearrangement joins TRBV7-6 to TRBJ1-1; no reliable D call. Trimming cost V 8 bases and J 1 base, with 11 bases left between them. CDR1 and CDR2 from the germline V gene are SGHVS and FNYEAQ. The CDR3 is made up of 13 amino acids. CDR3 sequence (DNA): TGTGCCAGCGGACGGACCCCGAACACTGAAGCTTTCTTT. Its translation: CASGRTPNTEAFF. Complete variable domain (other parts from reference TRBV7-6 and TRBJ1-1): GAGVSQSPRYKVTKRGQDVALRCDPISGHVSLYWYRQALGQGPEFLTYFNYEAQQDKSGLPNDRFSAERPEGSISTLTIQRTEQRDSAMYRCASGRTPNTEAFFGQGTRLTVV.

This clonotype has just a few counts. A much larger clone lies a single base off, so this may be a read error. The DNA is omitted, as the CDR3 cannot be located on it reliably, and the CDR3 follows TCRdb's listing. V gene TRBV2 combines with J gene TRBJ2-7; TRBD1, the table's D call, lacks a check against the DNA. The germline CDR1 and CDR2 sequences are SNHLY and FYNNEI. The CDR3 numbers 14 amino acids, ends counted. The CDR3 region is CASSTSVGDDEQYF.

There are a few counts of this clonotype. Here the CDR3 reads CASTKQGTSTDTQYF. Written as DNA, the CDR3 is TGTGCCAGCACGAAACAGGGAACTAGCACAGATACGCAGTATTTT. J is TRBJ2-3 and V is TRBV19, with a tentative D call TRBD1 (6 bases). V gave up 9 bases and J gave up 0 bases, with 16 bases separating them. Looked up from germline, CDR1 is LNHDA and CDR2 is SQIVND (reference sequence). This CDR3 region has 15 residues.

The chain carries TRBV5-1 and TRBJ2-1; D not certain. Trimming cost V 4 bases and J 0 bases, with 17 bases left between them. Per the germline V gene, CDR1 is SGHRS and CDR2 is YFSETQ. The CDR3 totals 17 residues. The CDR3 loop is CASSTTPSAYSYNEQFF. The CDR3 region has the DNA TGCGCCAGCAGCACTACCCCTAGTGCCTACTCCTACAATGAGCAGTTCTTC.

V gene TRBV20-1 combines with J gene TRBJ2-7; no clear D gene. The CDR3 is 11 amino acids. The germline V and J ends were trimmed by 6 bases and 5 bases, with 11 bases remaining between them. CDR1 and CDR2 (germline): DFQATT, SNEGSKA (reference sequence). The CDR3 DNA reads TGCAGTGCCACCCTGCTAAACGAGCAGTACTTC. This encodes CSATLLNEQYF.

A note on this clonotype: One base away lies a much larger clone, so this may be a sequencing read error. This chain links TRBV3-1 with TRBJ1-1; D call uncertain. Germline values: CDR1 LGHDT, CDR2 YNNKEL (reference sequence). Trimming took off 4 bases at V and 5 bases at J, with 14 bases between the two ends. There are 14 residues in the CDR3. The CDR3, as DNA: TGTGCCAGCAGCCCAAGTGTTTCAAAGACTGAAGCTTTCTTT. It is translated as CASSPSVSKTEAFF.

V gene TRBV28 combines with J gene TRBJ2-5; 8 nucleotides match TRBD1. The CDR3 totals 15 residues. Germline V CDR1 and CDR2: MDHEN, SYDVKM. V lost 4 bases to trimming and J lost 6 bases; unmatched junction nucleotides: 10. Here the CDR3 DNA reads TGTGCCAGCAGTTCTATCAGGGGGCGCGGAAAGACCCAGTACTTC. Translated: CASSSIRGRGKTQYF.

The J gene is TRBJ1-5, the V gene TRBV20-1; D may be TRBD1 (6 bases). CDR3 length: 13 residues. Germline V gives CDR1 DFQATT, CDR2 SNEGSKA (reference sequence). The V end lost 3 bases, the J end lost 6 bases, and 12 bases lay between the germline ends. CDR3 sequence reads: CSASAGGGQPQHF. CDR3 nucleotide sequence: TGCAGTGCTAGTGCGGGAGGGGGTCAGCCCCAGCATTTT.

The V call is TRBV7-9, the J call TRBJ2-1; 13 bases fit TRBD2. The V and J ends lost 5 bases and 6 bases, in that order; junction bases with no gene match: 7. There are 16 residues in the CDR3. Germline values: CDR1 SEHNR, CDR2 FQNEAQ (reference sequence). CDR3 amino acids: CASSAGTSGKVNEQFF. CDR3 nucleotide sequence: TGTGCCAGCAGCGCCGGGACTAGCGGGAAAGTCAATGAGCAGTTCTTC.

This clonotype was observed at least ten times. The chain uses TRBV2 and TRBJ2-1; 10 nucleotides agree with TRBD1. Trimming took 9 bases from V and 4 from J; bases not matched to a gene: 6. The CDR3 spans 14 residues. Germline V gene data show CDR1 as SNHLY and CDR2 as FYNNEI. CDR3 nucleotide sequence: TGTGCCAGAACGAGGGACAGGGGATACAATGAGCAGTTCTTC. This encodes CARTRDRGYNEQFF.

This clonotype occurred once. A much larger clone differs from this one at a single base, so this may be a read error. The chain is built from TRBV2 and TRBJ2-7; no definite D call. Germline values: CDR1 SNHLY, CDR2 FYNNEI. The CDR3 sequence is 12 residues long. The CDR3 here is CASSGLSYEQCF. The CDR3 DNA reads TGTGCCAGCAGTGGCTTGTCCTACGAGCAGTGCTTC.

This clonotype was recorded at least ten times. This sequence joins TRBV12-3 or TRBV12-4 and TRBJ2-7; no clear D gene. The ends were cut back, 1 base at V and 7 bases at J, with 11 bases in the middle. This CDR3 comprises 13 residues. CDR3 region: CASSLGTTREQYF. The CDR3 coding sequence is TGTGCCAGCAGTTTAGGCACAACACGTGAGCAGTACTTC.

The V and J genes are TRBV19 and TRBJ1-2; TRBD1 matches at 9 bases. Germline CDR1 reads LNHDA; CDR2 reads SQIVND (reference sequence). CDR3 length equals 14 residues. Trimming cost V 3 bases and J 2 bases; bases outside gene matches: 1. This chain's CDR3 is CASSMDRGNYGYTF. In nucleotides, the CDR3 is TGTGCCAGTAGTATGGACAGGGGCAACTATGGCTACACCTTC.

This clonotype was picked up a small number of times. The chain combines TRBV7-6 with TRBJ2-2; TRBD1 agrees at 10 bases. The V segment lost 5 bases and the J segment 3 bases; nucleotides outside the gene matches: 9. The CDR3 has 17 residues. Germline values: CDR1 SGHVS, CDR2 FNYEAQ. CDR3 bases: TGTGCCAGCAGCCTCTCTAGGACAGGGGGGGACACCGGGGAGCTGTTTTTT. Translation: CASSLSRTGGDTGELFF.

This clonotype was observed many times. The genes are TRBV30 and TRBJ1-5; D is unclear. Germline loops: CDR1 GTSNPN, CDR2 SVGIG (reference sequence). The CDR3 is 12 amino acids. Trimming took off 2 bases at V and 9 bases at J, with 11 bases between the two ends. The CDR3 region has the DNA TGTGCCTGGAGTCCCGGTCTTCGGCCCCAGCATTTT. Translation gives CAWSPGLRPQHF.

The chain recombines TRBV20-1 with TRBJ2-3; TRBD2 aligns across 15 bases. The V gene end was trimmed by 4 bases and the J gene end by 1 base; junction bases not matched to a gene: 9. Per the germline V gene, CDR1 is DFQATT and CDR2 is SNEGSKA (reference sequence). The CDR3 covers 18 residues. The CDR3 loop is CSATRPGLAGGGTDTQYF. CDR3 nucleotides: TGCAGTGCTACCCGTCCGGGACTAGCGGGAGGAGGCACAGATACGCAGTATTTT.